This passage covers 5 T cell receptor beta chains from one sample sequenced in a study of CD8+CD57+ T cells in acquired aplastic anemia. Genomic DNA acted as the template from which TCR beta VDJ combination and CDR3 sequence profiling were carried out. TCRdb independently ran MiXCR on the reads; one entry per CDR3 protein. Here the sample spans just over 200,000 distinct CDR3 sequences, 50% to 70% being singletons. Selection for sequencing was limited to patients who had shown CD8+CD57+ cell expansion by flow cytometry. The sequencing input was sorted CD4+, CD8+, or CD8+CD57+ T cells (not recorded which) from PBMCs. Source of these receptors: a human donor with aplastic anemia.

At least ten counts were recorded for this clonotype. The chain uses TRBV5-5 and TRBJ2-3, with D possibly matching TRBD2 (5 bases). The germline V gene has CDR1 SGHKS and CDR2 YYEKEE (reference sequence). There are 15 residues in the CDR3. The V end was cut by 1 base, the J end by 1 base, with 10 bases between. CDR3 coding DNA: TGTGCCAGCAGCTTGTCCCGGGGAGGCACAGATACGCAGTATTTT. This gives the protein CASSLSRGGTDTQYF.

This clonotype was counted only a few times. This rearrangement joins TRBV25-1 to TRBJ2-7; TRBD2 might be the D (5 bases). In germline, CDR1 is MGHDK, CDR2 SYGVNS. The CDR3 totals 14 residues. Trimming pared 4 bases from V and 0 bases from J, leaving 10 bases between. The DNA for the CDR3 is TGTGCCAGCAGTGGGGCGGGCGGCTCCTACGAGCAGTACTTC. Its translation is CASSGAGGSYEQYF.

In its sample, this clonotype was seen a few times. This may be a read error: a much more frequent sequence differs by one nucleotide. The genes are TRBV29-1 and TRBJ2-1, with D perhaps assigned TRBD1 or TRBD2 (5 bases each). Trimming stripped 3 bases from V and 12 bases from J, with 12 bases between. Germline V gives CDR1 SQVTM, CDR2 ANQGSEA. This CDR3 has 11 amino acids. In DNA, the CDR3 is TGCAGCGTTGATTTGGGGACCGGGCAGTTCTTC. As protein: CSVDLGTGQFF.

The chain is built from TRBV7-3 and TRBJ2-1; D ambiguous. Germline lookup yields CDR1 SGHTA and CDR2 FQGTGA. CDR3 length equals 17 residues. Trimming pared 1 base from V and 0 bases from J, leaving 13 bases between. The CDR3 DNA reads as TGTGCCAGCAGCTTAAACTCCCCTACGAGCTCCTACAATGAGCAGTTCTTC. Its protein product is CASSLNSPTSSYNEQFF.

J is TRBJ2-7 and V is TRBV10-1; 7 bases are a match to TRBD1. Germline CDR1 is WNHNN and CDR2 is SYGVQD (reference sequence). The CDR3 has 14 residues. V gave up 3 bases and J gave up 4 bases; unmatched junction bases: 6. The DNA of the CDR3 is TGCGCCAGCAGTGAAAGGGGGCCGCCTTACGAGCAGTACTTC. Residues: CASSERGPPYEQYF.